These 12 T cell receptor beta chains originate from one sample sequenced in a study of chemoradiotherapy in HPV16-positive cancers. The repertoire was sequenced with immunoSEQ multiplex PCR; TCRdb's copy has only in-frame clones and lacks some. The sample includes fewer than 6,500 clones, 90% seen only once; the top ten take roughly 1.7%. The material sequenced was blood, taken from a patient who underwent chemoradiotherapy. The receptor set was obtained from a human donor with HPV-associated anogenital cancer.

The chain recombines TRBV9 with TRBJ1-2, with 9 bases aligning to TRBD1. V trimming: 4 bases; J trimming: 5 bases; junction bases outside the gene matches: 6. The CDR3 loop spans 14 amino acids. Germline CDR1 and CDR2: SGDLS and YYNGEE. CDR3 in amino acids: CASSPTGGGYGYTF. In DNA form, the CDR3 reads TGTGCCAGCAGCCCAACAGGGGGCGGTTATGGCTACACCTTC.

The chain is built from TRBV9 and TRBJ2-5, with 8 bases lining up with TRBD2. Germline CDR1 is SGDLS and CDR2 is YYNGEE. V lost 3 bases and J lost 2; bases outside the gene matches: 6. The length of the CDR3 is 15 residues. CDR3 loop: CASSGSGTSQETQYF. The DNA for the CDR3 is TGTGCCAGCAGCGGTAGCGGGACCTCTCAAGAGACCCAGTACTTC.

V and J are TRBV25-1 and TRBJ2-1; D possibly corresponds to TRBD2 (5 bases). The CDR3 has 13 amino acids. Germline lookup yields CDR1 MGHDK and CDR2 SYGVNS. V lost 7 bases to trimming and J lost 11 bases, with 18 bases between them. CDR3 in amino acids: CASTGVRTAQQFF. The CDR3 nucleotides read TGTGCCAGCACCGGGGTAAGGACCGCGCAGCAGTTCTTC.

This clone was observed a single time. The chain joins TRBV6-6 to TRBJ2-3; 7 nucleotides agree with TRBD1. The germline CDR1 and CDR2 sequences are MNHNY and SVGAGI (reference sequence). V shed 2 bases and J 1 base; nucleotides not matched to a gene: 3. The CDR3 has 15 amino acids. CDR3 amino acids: CASSYVGQGTDTQYF. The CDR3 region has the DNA TGTGCCAGCAGTTACGTCGGACAGGGCACAGATACGCAGTATTTT.

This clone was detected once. CDR3 sequence: CASSSSGGYMNTEAFF. The CDR3 region has the DNA TGTGCCAGCAGCTCGTCAGGGGGCTACATGAACACTGAAGCTTTCTTT. The chain has TRBV7-3 and TRBJ1-1, with 8 bases that match TRBD1. This CDR3 is built from 16 residues. Germline CDR1 is SGHTA and CDR2 is FQGTGA. V shed 4 bases, J shed 0 bases, and the junction held 7 bases outside the gene matches.

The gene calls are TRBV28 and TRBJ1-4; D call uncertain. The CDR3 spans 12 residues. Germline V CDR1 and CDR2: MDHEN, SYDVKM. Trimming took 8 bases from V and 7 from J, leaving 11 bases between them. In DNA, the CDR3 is TGTGCCAGCGGGCGGTTACGTGAAAAACTGTTTTTT. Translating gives CASGRLREKLFF.

The CDR3 region has the DNA TGCGCCAGCAGTGATGGGACAGCCGGGCGGTACGAGCAGTACTTC. Its protein product is CASSDGTAGRYEQYF. The chain is built from TRBV10-1 and TRBJ2-7; 7 positions match TRBD1. The germline V gene has CDR1 WNHNN and CDR2 SYGVQD (reference sequence). This CDR3 region has 15 residues. V shed 3 bases, J shed 4 bases, and the junction held 9 bases outside the gene matches.

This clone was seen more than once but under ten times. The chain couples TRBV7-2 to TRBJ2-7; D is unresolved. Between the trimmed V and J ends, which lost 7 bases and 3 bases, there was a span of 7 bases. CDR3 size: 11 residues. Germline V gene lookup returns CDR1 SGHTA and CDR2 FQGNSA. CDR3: CASTTLYEQYF. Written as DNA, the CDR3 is TGTGCCAGCACCACCCTCTACGAGCAGTACTTC.

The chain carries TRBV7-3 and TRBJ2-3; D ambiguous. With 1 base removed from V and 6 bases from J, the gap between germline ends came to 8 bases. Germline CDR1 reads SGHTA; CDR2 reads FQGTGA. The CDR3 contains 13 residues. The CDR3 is CASSLRPWDTQYF. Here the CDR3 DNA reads TGTGCCAGCAGCTTAAGGCCTTGGGATACGCAGTATTTT.

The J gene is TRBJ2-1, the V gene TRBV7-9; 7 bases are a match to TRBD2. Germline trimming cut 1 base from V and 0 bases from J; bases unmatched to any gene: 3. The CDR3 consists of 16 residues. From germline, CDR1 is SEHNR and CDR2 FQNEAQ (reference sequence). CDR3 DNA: TGTGCCAGCAGCTTAGAGCGGGGTCTCTCCTACAATGAGCAGTTCTTC. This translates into CASSLERGLSYNEQFF.

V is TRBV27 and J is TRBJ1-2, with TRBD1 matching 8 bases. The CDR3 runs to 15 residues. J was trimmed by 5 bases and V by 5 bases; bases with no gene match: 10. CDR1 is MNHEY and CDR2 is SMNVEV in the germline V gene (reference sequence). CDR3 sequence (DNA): TGTGCCAGCAGTCGTCAGGGGGCGGTTTGGTATGGCTACACCTTC. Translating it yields CASSRQGAVWYGYTF.

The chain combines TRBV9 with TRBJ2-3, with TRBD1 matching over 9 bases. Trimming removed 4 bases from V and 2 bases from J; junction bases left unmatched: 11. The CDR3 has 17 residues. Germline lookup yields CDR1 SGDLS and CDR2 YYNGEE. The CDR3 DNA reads TGTGCCAGCAGCCCAAGGACAGGGGACTTCCTCACAGATACGCAGTATTTT. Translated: CASSPRTGDFLTDTQYF.